These 16 T cell receptor beta chains share one sample of origin, sequenced in a study of cytomegalovirus exposure and HLA in healthy donors. The PCR used 60 Vbeta and 13 Jbeta primers. Profiling relied on immunoSEQ multiplex PCR, and the TCRdb table lists in-frame clones only, not all of them. Of roughly 240,000 clones detected, roughly 82% appear once; the ten largest clones hold 5.4%. What was sequenced was PBMCs. These receptor sequences come from a woman aged 40-49 years in good health and CMV-seropositive.

The J gene is TRBJ2-1, the V gene TRBV5-1; 16 bases line up with TRBD2. V lost 3 bases, J lost 6 bases, and 6 bases stayed unmatched. Germline CDR1 reads SGHRS; CDR2 reads YFSETQ. This CDR3 is built from 17 residues. The CDR3 is CASSWGLAGGPRNEQFF. CDR3 nucleotide sequence: TGCGCCAGCAGCTGGGGACTAGCGGGGGGGCCGCGCAATGAGCAGTTCTTC.

The chain links TRBV6-1 to TRBJ1-2, with D possibly being TRBD1 (6 bases). Germline V CDR1 and CDR2: MNHNS, SASEGT. V gave up 1 base and J gave up 7 bases, with 16 bases separating them. The CDR3 runs to 15 residues. CDR3 bases: TGTGCCAGCAGTGAAGATGGGGGGGCAATTCGTGGCTACACCTTC. Translation: CASSEDGGAIRGYTF.

This clone was counted between two and nine times. This rearrangement joins TRBV9 to TRBJ2-3, with D possibly matching TRBD1 (5 bases). Trimming left V 0 bases short and J 0 bases short, with 8 bases between. This CDR3 has 15 amino acids. In germline, CDR1 is SGDLS, CDR2 YYNGEE. The CDR3 bases are TGTGCCAGCAGCGTAGCTAGGACAAGCACAGATACGCAGTATTTT. It is translated as CASSVARTSTDTQYF.

The chain recombines TRBV12-5 with TRBJ2-3; 7 positions agree with TRBD1. The CDR3 extends over 16 amino acids. Trimming took 4 bases from V and 3 from J; bases not matched to a gene: 10. Germline loops: CDR1 LGHNT, CDR2 FRNRAP. DNA of the CDR3: TGTGCTAGTGGTTGGAAAACAGGGGTAGGGACAGATACGCAGTATTTT. Its translation: CASGWKTGVGTDTQYF.

This sequence joins TRBV30 and TRBJ2-3; 8 bases are shared with TRBD1. The CDR3 sequence is 15 residues long. Trimming at V came to 2 bases and at J to 1 base, leaving 5 bases not matched to a gene. Per germline, CDR1 GTSNPN and CDR2 SVGIG (reference sequence). CDR3 loop: CAWSTRGLGTDTQYF. The CDR3 nucleotides read TGTGCCTGGAGTACCAGGGGGCTTGGCACAGATACGCAGTATTTT. Full variable domain (missing parts from reference TRBV30 and TRBJ2-3): SQTIHQWPATLVQPVGSPLSLECTVEGTSNPNLYWYRQAAGRGLQLLFYSVGIGQISSEVPQNLSASRPQDRQFILSSKKLLLSDSGFYLCAWSTRGLGTDTQYFGPGTRLTVL.

V and J are TRBV7-3 and TRBJ1-1; no reliable D call. V was pared by 1 base and J by 2 bases, with 8 bases between. Per the germline V gene, CDR1 is SGHTA and CDR2 is FQGTGA. The CDR3 runs 14 residues. The CDR3 region has the DNA TGTGCCAGCAGCTTAAGCCCAGTTAACACTGAAGCTTTCTTT. It translates to CASSLSPVNTEAFF.

For this clone: The same CDR3 arises from other DNA sequences in this sample as well. The rearrangement uses TRBV9 and TRBJ2-2; 7 nucleotides align to TRBD1. V shed 3 bases, J shed 4 bases, and the junction held 3 bases outside the gene matches. The CDR3 runs 14 residues. Germline CDR1 SGDLS, CDR2 YYNGEE. CDR3: CASSGDRVTGELFF. CDR3 bases: TGTGCCAGCAGCGGAGACAGGGTCACCGGGGAGCTGTTTTTT.

This chain joins TRBV6-1 and TRBJ2-5; D not certain. From germline, CDR1 is MNHNS and CDR2 SASEGT. Trimming removed 0 bases at V and 7 bases at J, with 15 bases between. The CDR3 contains 15 residues. In DNA form, the CDR3 reads TGTGCCAGCAGTGAAGCAATGCAGAACCAAATGACCCAGTACTTC. It is translated as CASSEAMQNQMTQYF.

This clone has just a few counts. The chain employs TRBV5-4 and TRBJ1-1; a possible D gene is TRBD1 (6 bases). V lost 1 base and J 4 bases, leaving 14 bases between the germline ends. The CDR3 is made up of 15 amino acids. Germline V CDR1 and CDR2: SGHNT, YYREEE (reference sequence). CDR3 nucleotides: TGTGCCAGCAGCTTGCGGGGGGCGGGTGGCACTGAAGCTTTCTTT. This gives the protein CASSLRGAGGTEAFF.

The V and J genes are TRBV2 and TRBJ2-1; a possible D gene is TRBD2 (5 bases). V lost 1 base and J 3 bases, leaving 7 bases between the germline ends. The CDR3 has 14 residues. Per the germline V gene, CDR1 is SNHLY and CDR2 is FYNNEI. The CDR3 loop reads CASSEGTHYNEQFF. The CDR3 coding sequence is TGTGCCAGCAGTGAAGGGACTCACTACAATGAGCAGTTCTTC.

This clone has a single count. The chain combines TRBV7-9 with TRBJ1-1, with D unresolved. The V and J ends lost 6 bases and 4 bases respectively, with 27 bases between them. This CDR3 has 18 residues. Germline V gene data show CDR1 as SEHNR and CDR2 as FQNEAQ (reference sequence). The CDR3 reads CASRSPVEGRDSGTEAFF. The CDR3 DNA follows: TGTGCCAGCAGATCCCCAGTCGAAGGGAGGGATTCAGGCACTGAAGCTTTCTTT.

The rearrangement joins TRBV6-5 to TRBJ1-1; TRBD1 might be the D (5 bases). This CDR3 contains 14 residues. V was shortened by 0 bases and J by 4 bases, with 9 bases between the two germline ends. The germline CDR1 and CDR2 sequences are MNHEY and SVGAGI. The CDR3 DNA is TGTGCCAGCAGTTACTCATCGGGGGGCACTGAAGCTTTCTTT. Its translation: CASSYSSGGTEAFF.

The V and J genes are TRBV5-1 and TRBJ2-1; 9 bases line up with TRBD1. The germline gives CDR1 SGHRS, CDR2 YFSETQ. The CDR3 totals 13 residues. V lost 4 bases to trimming and J lost 10 bases; unmatched junction nucleotides: 6. DNA for the CDR3: TGCGCCAGCAGCGGACAGGGGCAGGGAGAGCAGTTCTTC. Encoded protein: CASSGQGQGEQFF.

This chain joins TRBV7-9 and TRBJ2-7, with D possibly TRBD2 on 6 matching bases. CDR3 size: 15 residues. V was pared by 3 bases and J by 1 base, with 13 bases between. Germline-derived CDR1 and CDR2 are SEHNR and FQNEAQ (reference sequence). The CDR3 coding sequence is TGTGCCAGCAGCTTCGGCGGAGGGCGGTCCTACGAGCAGTACTTC. Amino acid sequence: CASSFGGGRSYEQYF.

The chain combines TRBV9 with TRBJ2-5, with 7 bases aligning to TRBD2. Per germline, CDR1 SGDLS and CDR2 YYNGEE. Trimming took 2 bases from V and 5 from J; bases not matched to a gene: 12. The CDR3 totals 16 residues. DNA for the CDR3: TGTGCCAGCAGCGTTTTCTCGGGAGGTCTGGGGGAGACCCAGTACTTC. Amino acids: CASSVFSGGLGETQYF.

The chain employs TRBV30 and TRBJ1-5; unclear D gene. From germline, CDR1 is GTSNPN and CDR2 SVGIG (reference sequence). Trimming pared 0 bases from V and 0 bases from J, leaving 9 bases between. The CDR3 is 15 amino acids. CDR3 nucleotide sequence: TGTGCCTGGAGTGTCCCGGGATATAGCAATCAGCCCCAGCATTTT. It yields the protein CAWSVPGYSNQPQHF.